The clone carrying this T cell receptor beta chain was seen just once. The data derive from a study of blood T cell repertoires in COVID-19. Study information: COVID-19 samples from acute and convalescent phases originated in the United States, Italy and Spain. The analysed material was cDNA or gDNA that came from T cells, B-cell-depleted T cells, or PBMCs.

Methods used by the authors: Nucleated cell number was recorded as an estimate derived from reference gene primer amplification. Profiling relied on immunoSEQ multiplex PCR, and the TCRdb table lists in-frame clones only, not all of them. V, J and clone size are those of that table, while D and trimming were read from the DNA. The table includes approximately 320,000 clones, 75% to 85% detected once. Germline V gene sequence: CDR1 KGHDR, CDR2 SFDVKD. CDR3 length: 15 amino acids. The trim removed 4 bases at V and 6 bases at J, leaving 8 bases unmatched. The specimen sequenced was peripheral blood. V and J are TRBV24-1 and TRBJ2-7, with 10 bases matching TRBD1. The receptor was isolated from a human donor in a cohort sampled during active COVID-19. CDR3 sequence (DNA): TGTGCCACCAGTGACCCCGGGACAGGGGATATCGAGCAGTACTTC. Translation gives CATSDPGTGDIEQYF.